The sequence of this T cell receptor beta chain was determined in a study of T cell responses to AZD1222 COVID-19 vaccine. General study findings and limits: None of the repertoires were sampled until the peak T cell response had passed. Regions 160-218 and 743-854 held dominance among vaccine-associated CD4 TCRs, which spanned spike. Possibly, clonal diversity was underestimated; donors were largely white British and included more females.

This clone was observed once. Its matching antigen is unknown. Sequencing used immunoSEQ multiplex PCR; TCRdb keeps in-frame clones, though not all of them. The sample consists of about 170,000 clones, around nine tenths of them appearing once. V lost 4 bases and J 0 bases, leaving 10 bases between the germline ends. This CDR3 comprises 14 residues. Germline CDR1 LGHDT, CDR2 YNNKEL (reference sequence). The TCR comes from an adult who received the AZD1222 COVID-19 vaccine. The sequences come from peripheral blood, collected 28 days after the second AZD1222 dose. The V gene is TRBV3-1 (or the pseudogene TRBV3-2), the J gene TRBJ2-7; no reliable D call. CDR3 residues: CASSPEIVSYEQYF. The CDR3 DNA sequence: TGTGCCAGCAGCCCGGAAATCGTCTCCTACGAGCAGTACTTC.